The clone carrying this T cell receptor (beta chain) was picked up many times. Its specificity is unknown. V lost 1 base and J 10 bases, leaving 8 bases between the germline ends. Germline CDR1 reads SEHNR; CDR2 reads FQNEAQ (reference sequence). CDR3 length equals 12 residues. The sample comes from a study of identical twins. Study observations and caveats: Possibly, invariant MAIT and iNKT cells partly confounded zero-insertion analyses. Conclusions leaned on cross-sectional statistical analysis and did not track the same donors over time.

Carrying unique molecular identifiers, the cDNA also gained a universal primer site through template switching. TCRdb re-called the 5' RACE reads with MiXCR, one entry per CDR3 protein. Of 420,000 or so distinct CDR3 sequences in the sample, around 20% are singletons; the top ten hold roughly 12%. The sequence derives from a man aged 50 to 59 in good health. J is TRBJ2-1 and V is TRBV7-9; D remains ambiguous. Material: naive T cells sorted from blood. CDR3 protein: CASSLGVREQFF. CDR3 coding DNA: TGTGCCAGCAGCTTAGGCGTGCGAGAGCAGTTCTTC.